This T cell receptor (beta chain) was sequenced for a study of shared clonotypes between healthy human individuals. The wider study: Two female and three male donors aged 18 to 49 were enrolled.

The protocol was immunoSEQ multiplex PCR, while the TCRdb copy is restricted to in-frame clones and leaves out a portion. The sample carries a few million clones, approximately 95% recorded once. The CDR3 length is 14 residues. Germline V gene lookup returns CDR1 KGHSH and CDR2 LQKENI. The V gene end was trimmed by 4 bases and the J gene end by 3 bases; junction bases not matched to a gene: 6. There were no recent acute infections or vaccinations among the donors, who were healthy HIV-negative adults. This TCR was sampled from a man aged 18 to 30 in good health. Some clones in this sample may be carry-over from other donors' samples. Sequenced sample: naive CD4+ T cells from PBMCs. The subset: CD45RA+ positively selected. The chain employs TRBV18 and TRBJ2-7; TRBD1 aligns across 7 bases. Here the CDR3 reads CASSLGQAGYEQYF. In DNA, the CDR3 is TGTGCCAGCTCACTAGGACAGGCCGGCTACGAGCAGTACTTC.